The 28 T cell receptor beta chains presented below share a single source sample, sequenced in a study of OX40 agonist ivuxolimab in advanced cancers. Receptor libraries were prepared by the immunoSEQ multiplex PCR assay. The table was pulled from immuneACCESS by TCRdb, which kept in-frame rearrangements only. Such tables lose some clones; where checked, under half of the loss comes from unresolved V genes, and the rest has no known cause. The sample table holds roughly 80,000 clones, of which approximately 83% were seen once. The top ten constitute about 0.66% of the sample. The specimen was CD4+ or CD8+ T cells sorted from blood, collected in a trial of the OX40 agonist ivuxolimab. These receptors all stem from an adult with an advanced solid tumor such as melanoma, head and neck, liver or kidney cancer.

The chain links TRBV5-4 to TRBJ2-3; 13 bases align to TRBD2. Germline loops: CDR1 SGHNT, CDR2 YYREEE (reference sequence). The J segment lost 4 bases and the V segment lost 4 bases, leaving 3 bases of the junction unmatched. The CDR3 totals 15 residues. The CDR3 sequence: CASSRTSGGSDTQYF. CDR3 in DNA: TGTGCCAGCAGCCGGACTAGCGGGGGTTCAGATACGCAGTATTTT.

CDR3 sequence: CASSLGVREKLFF. The CDR3 DNA is TGTGCCAGCAGCTTAGGTGTCAGGGAAAAACTGTTTTTT. The V call is TRBV7-2, the J call TRBJ1-4; D uncertain. V was shortened by 1 base and J by 8 bases, with 8 bases between the two germline ends. This CDR3 comprises 13 residues. Germline V lookup: CDR1 SGHTA, CDR2 FQGNSA.

V usage is TRBV7-3 and J usage is TRBJ2-1; TRBD2 matches at 7 bases. V shed 5 bases and J 2 bases; nucleotides not matched to a gene: 6. The length of the CDR3 is 15 residues. The germline CDR1 and CDR2 sequences are SGHTA and FQGTGA. This chain's CDR3 is CASSPTSGTYNEQFF. As DNA, the CDR3 is TGTGCCAGCAGCCCCACCAGCGGGACCTACAATGAGCAGTTCTTC.

The genes are TRBV7-2 and TRBJ1-6; possible D gene TRBD1, 6 bases. Germline assignment: CDR1 SGHTA and CDR2 FQGNSA. This CDR3 has 18 amino acids. Trimming stripped 0 bases from V and 0 bases from J, with 12 bases between. CDR3 coding DNA: TGTGCCAGCAGCTTAGCCGCGCAGGGGAGCTCCTATAATTCACCCCTCCACTTT. It translates to CASSLAAQGSSYNSPLHF.

CDR3 nucleotide sequence: TGTGCAAGTCGCCTCCCAGGGTCATATGGCTACACCTTC. Protein product: CASRLPGSYGYTF. The chain employs TRBV12-2 and TRBJ1-2; the table's D call, TRBD1, has no DNA check behind it. TRBV12-2 is an annotated pseudogene. CDR3 size: 13 residues.

This clone is medium-sized. The rearrangement links TRBV6-5 to TRBJ1-6; tentatively, D is TRBD1 (6 bases). The germline V gene encodes CDR1 MNHEY and CDR2 SVGAGI. V gave up 5 bases and J gave up 8 bases, with 10 bases separating them. CDR3 length: 13 residues. CDR3 coding DNA: TGTGCCAGCAGTCGTAACAGGGATTCACCCCTCCACTTT. Residues: CASSRNRDSPLHF.

The V gene is TRBV10-3, the J gene TRBJ2-7; D not resolved. CDR1 and CDR2 (germline): ENHRY, SYGVKD. V lost 4 bases to trimming and J lost 5 bases, with 15 bases between them. This CDR3 has 14 residues. CDR3 bases: TGTGCCATCAGTGTGGGCCCAGGTGGCCACGAGCAGTACTTC. Translated: CAISVGPGGHEQYF.

This clone has only a few counts. This chain joins TRBV4-1 and TRBJ1-2, with 7 nucleotides matching TRBD1. In germline, CDR1 is MGHRA, CDR2 YSYEKL. The CDR3 sequence is 16 residues long. Unmatched junction bases numbered 7, after V lost 0 bases and J lost 3 bases. CDR3 sequence reads: CASSQDSNRGDYGYTF. CDR3 DNA: TGCGCCAGCAGCCAAGATAGTAACAGGGGCGACTATGGCTACACCTTC.

V and J are TRBV6-4 and TRBJ2-3; D is uncertain. Germline CDR1 reads MRHNA; CDR2 reads SNTAGT. The germline V and J ends were trimmed by 3 bases and 2 bases, with 6 bases remaining between them. The CDR3 consists of 13 residues. The CDR3 spells CASSESATDTQYF. CDR3 bases: TGTGCCAGCAGTGAGAGCGCCACAGATACGCAGTATTTT.

Only a few counts were recorded for this clone. The rearrangement links TRBV7-3 to TRBJ2-7; 10 bases are a match to TRBD1. Germline lookup yields CDR1 SGHTA and CDR2 FQGTGA. The CDR3 has 14 residues. Losses at the gene ends were 0 bases for V and 6 bases for J; bases not matched to a gene: 2. CDR3 amino acids: CASSLTGQGLEQYF. In DNA form, the CDR3 reads TGTGCCAGCAGCTTAACGGGACAGGGGCTCGAGCAGTACTTC.

The V and J genes are TRBV4-1 and TRBJ1-1; no clear D gene. CDR1 and CDR2 from the germline V gene are MGHRA and YSYEKL. The V gene lost 5 bases and the J gene lost 4 bases, with 5 bases spanning the gap. CDR3 length equals 11 residues. The DNA of the CDR3 is TGCGCCAGCAGCTCCCCCACTGAAGCTTTCTTT. Its translation: CASSSPTEAFF.

The sample holds a few counts of this clone. The CDR3 DNA reads TGTGCAAGTCGCTTCCCCCAGGCTTACAGGGGCATAGGAAACACCATATATTTT. The encoded protein is CASRFPQAYRGIGNTIYF. The gene calls are TRBV12-2 and TRBJ1-3; TRBD1 was called by the table and not checked on the DNA. TRBV12-2 is labeled a pseudogene. The CDR3 totals 18 residues.

V gene TRBV5-4 combines with J gene TRBJ1-5; a weak D match, TRBD1 (5 bases). V lost 1 base, J lost 7 bases, and 9 bases lay in between. This CDR3 is 13 amino acids long. Germline values: CDR1 SGHNT, CDR2 YYREEE (reference sequence). CDR3 sequence reads: CASSLQGGQPQHF. CDR3 in DNA: TGTGCCAGCAGCTTGCAGGGAGGGCAGCCCCAGCATTTT.

With respect to this clone: The sample contains more than one DNA sequence encoding this CDR3. The chain combines TRBV30 with TRBJ1-2; D is unresolved. The V end was cut by 8 bases, the J end by 1 base, with 8 bases between. Germline CDR1 GTSNPN, CDR2 SVGIG (reference sequence). This CDR3 region has 11 residues. The CDR3 DNA reads TGTGCCCGGCGGGTTAACTATGGCTACACCTTC. This codes for CARRVNYGYTF.

This clone has just one count. The V and J genes are TRBV6-5 and TRBJ1-2, with a possible D match to TRBD1 (6 bases). Trimming removed 4 bases at V and 8 bases at J, with 20 bases between. The CDR3 spans 15 residues. Germline CDR1 and CDR2: MNHEY and SVGAGI. As DNA, the CDR3 is TGTGCCAGCAGTTCGGCCACCAGGGGATCCCGGGGCTACACCTTC. This codes for CASSSATRGSRGYTF.

V is TRBV11-1 and J is TRBJ2-7; TRBD1 matches at 9 bases. The CDR3 runs 16 residues. The germline gives CDR1 SGHAT, CDR2 FQDESV (reference sequence). V was pared by 5 bases and J by 0 bases, with 8 bases of the junction left unmatched. The CDR3 protein is CASSDTGGASSYEQYF. Written as DNA, the CDR3 is TGTGCCAGCAGCGATACAGGGGGCGCGAGCTCCTACGAGCAGTACTTC.

The chain is built from TRBV30 and TRBJ2-5; D unclear. The CDR3 runs 13 residues. V was pared by 0 bases and J by 7 bases, with 12 bases between. Per the germline V gene, CDR1 is GTSNPN and CDR2 is SVGIG (reference sequence). The CDR3 region is CAWSVTRGRTQYF. The CDR3 DNA follows: TGTGCCTGGAGTGTAACCCGCGGTCGGACCCAGTACTTC.

The CDR3 spells CASSGISTDTQYF. The CDR3 DNA sequence: TGTGCCAGCAGTGGCATTAGCACAGATACGCAGTATTTT. The chain couples TRBV6-1 to TRBJ2-3; D gene ambiguous. From germline, CDR1 is MNHNS and CDR2 SASEGT. V was trimmed by 4 bases and J by 0 bases, leaving 5 bases between them. The CDR3 has 13 amino acids.

This clone has just a few counts. V usage is TRBV21-1 and J usage is TRBJ1-1; the table calls TRBD1, which could not be checked here. TRBV21-1 represents a pseudogene. This CDR3 comprises 14 residues. Written as DNA, the CDR3 is TGTGCCAGCACCATGACAGGGGTGAACACTGAAGCTTTCTTT. Protein: CASTMTGVNTEAFF.

The gene calls are TRBV5-1 and TRBJ2-3; 9 bases line up with TRBD2. J gave up 2 bases and V 3 bases, and 16 bases lay outside the gene matches. CDR1 is SGHRS, CDR2 YFSETQ, per germline. The CDR3 length is 19 residues. CDR3 amino acids: CASSWGLAGGYWNTDTQYF. In DNA, the CDR3 is TGCGCCAGCAGCTGGGGACTAGCCGGAGGATACTGGAACACAGATACGCAGTATTTT.

The chain recombines TRBV5-1 with TRBJ2-5; TRBD1 matches at 7 bases. This CDR3 is 14 amino acids long. Germline assignment: CDR1 SGHRS and CDR2 YFSETQ. V lost 4 bases and J lost 0; bases outside the gene matches: 3. CDR3 loop: CASSETGDQETQYF. For the CDR3, the DNA is TGCGCCAGCAGCGAAACAGGGGACCAAGAGACCCAGTACTTC.

The chain joins TRBV2 to TRBJ2-1, with 8 bases fitting TRBD2. Looked up from germline, CDR1 is SNHLY and CDR2 is FYNNEI. After removal of 7 bases from V and 7 bases from J, the junction contained 9 bases not matched to a gene. This CDR3 is built from 14 residues. CDR3 coding DNA: TGTGCCAGCAACAAGGAGCGGGGGCATAATGAGCAGTTCTTC. This gives the protein CASNKERGHNEQFF.

This chain links TRBV11-2 with TRBJ2-5, with a tentative D call TRBD1 (5 bases). This CDR3 comprises 14 residues. The V end was cut by 2 bases, the J end by 5 bases, with 12 bases between. Per the germline V gene, CDR1 is SGHAT and CDR2 is FQNNGV. This chain's CDR3 is CASSLNRWKETQYF. Here the CDR3 DNA reads TGTGCCAGCAGCTTAAACAGGTGGAAGGAGACCCAGTACTTC. The variable domain in full, with the rest retrieved from reference TRBV11-2 and TRBJ2-5, is EAGVAQSPRYKIIEKRQSVAFWCNPISGHATLYWYQQILGQGPKLLIQFQNNGVVDDSQLPKDRFSAERLKGVDSTLKIQPAKLEDSAVYLCASSLNRWKETQYFGPGTRLLVL.

This CDR3 reads CASRMGLAGGTNTGELFF. The CDR3 region has the DNA TGTGCCAGCAGAATGGGACTAGCGGGGGGCACGAACACCGGGGAGCTGTTTTTT. This sequence joins TRBV2 and TRBJ2-2, with 15 nucleotides matching TRBD2. The CDR3 runs 18 residues. The ends lost 6 bases at V and 0 bases at J; junction bases unmatched: 5. Germline V lookup: CDR1 SNHLY, CDR2 FYNNEI.

This chain joins TRBV21-1 and TRBJ1-5; TRBD1, the D gene given by the table, was not confirmed from the DNA. TRBV21-1 is reported as a pseudogene. CDR3 length: 16 residues. CDR3 in DNA: TGTGCCAGCAGCATGACAGGGGAGGAAGGCAATCAGCCCCAGCATTTT. It yields the protein CASSMTGEEGNQPQHF.

The J gene is TRBJ1-2, the V gene TRBV29-1; 8 positions match TRBD1. Per germline, CDR1 SQVTM and CDR2 ANQGSEA. This CDR3 is built from 14 residues. V shed 7 bases and J 6 bases; nucleotides not matched to a gene: 13. This chain's CDR3 is CSASLSGQADGYTF. CDR3 sequence (DNA): TGCAGCGCATCTCTCTCGGGACAGGCCGATGGCTACACCTTC.

The rearrangement uses TRBV4-2 and TRBJ2-7; 8 nucleotides match TRBD1. The ends lost 4 bases at V and 12 bases at J; junction bases unmatched: 8. CDR3 length: 12 amino acids. CDR1 LGHNA and CDR2 YNFKEQ come from the germline V gene. The CDR3 bases are TGTGCCAGCAGCCCCGGACAGGGTTTGAGGTACTTC. Translating it yields CASSPGQGLRYF.

V usage is TRBV19 and J usage is TRBJ1-2, with a weak D call TRBD1 (5 bases). This CDR3 contains 14 residues. Trimming left V 7 bases short and J 5 bases short, with 17 bases between. Germline CDR1 reads LNHDA; CDR2 reads SQIVND (reference sequence). CDR3 in DNA: TGTGCCAGTAACAATGTCAGGGCCGGGTATGGCTACACCTTC. The encoded protein is CASNNVRAGYGYTF.